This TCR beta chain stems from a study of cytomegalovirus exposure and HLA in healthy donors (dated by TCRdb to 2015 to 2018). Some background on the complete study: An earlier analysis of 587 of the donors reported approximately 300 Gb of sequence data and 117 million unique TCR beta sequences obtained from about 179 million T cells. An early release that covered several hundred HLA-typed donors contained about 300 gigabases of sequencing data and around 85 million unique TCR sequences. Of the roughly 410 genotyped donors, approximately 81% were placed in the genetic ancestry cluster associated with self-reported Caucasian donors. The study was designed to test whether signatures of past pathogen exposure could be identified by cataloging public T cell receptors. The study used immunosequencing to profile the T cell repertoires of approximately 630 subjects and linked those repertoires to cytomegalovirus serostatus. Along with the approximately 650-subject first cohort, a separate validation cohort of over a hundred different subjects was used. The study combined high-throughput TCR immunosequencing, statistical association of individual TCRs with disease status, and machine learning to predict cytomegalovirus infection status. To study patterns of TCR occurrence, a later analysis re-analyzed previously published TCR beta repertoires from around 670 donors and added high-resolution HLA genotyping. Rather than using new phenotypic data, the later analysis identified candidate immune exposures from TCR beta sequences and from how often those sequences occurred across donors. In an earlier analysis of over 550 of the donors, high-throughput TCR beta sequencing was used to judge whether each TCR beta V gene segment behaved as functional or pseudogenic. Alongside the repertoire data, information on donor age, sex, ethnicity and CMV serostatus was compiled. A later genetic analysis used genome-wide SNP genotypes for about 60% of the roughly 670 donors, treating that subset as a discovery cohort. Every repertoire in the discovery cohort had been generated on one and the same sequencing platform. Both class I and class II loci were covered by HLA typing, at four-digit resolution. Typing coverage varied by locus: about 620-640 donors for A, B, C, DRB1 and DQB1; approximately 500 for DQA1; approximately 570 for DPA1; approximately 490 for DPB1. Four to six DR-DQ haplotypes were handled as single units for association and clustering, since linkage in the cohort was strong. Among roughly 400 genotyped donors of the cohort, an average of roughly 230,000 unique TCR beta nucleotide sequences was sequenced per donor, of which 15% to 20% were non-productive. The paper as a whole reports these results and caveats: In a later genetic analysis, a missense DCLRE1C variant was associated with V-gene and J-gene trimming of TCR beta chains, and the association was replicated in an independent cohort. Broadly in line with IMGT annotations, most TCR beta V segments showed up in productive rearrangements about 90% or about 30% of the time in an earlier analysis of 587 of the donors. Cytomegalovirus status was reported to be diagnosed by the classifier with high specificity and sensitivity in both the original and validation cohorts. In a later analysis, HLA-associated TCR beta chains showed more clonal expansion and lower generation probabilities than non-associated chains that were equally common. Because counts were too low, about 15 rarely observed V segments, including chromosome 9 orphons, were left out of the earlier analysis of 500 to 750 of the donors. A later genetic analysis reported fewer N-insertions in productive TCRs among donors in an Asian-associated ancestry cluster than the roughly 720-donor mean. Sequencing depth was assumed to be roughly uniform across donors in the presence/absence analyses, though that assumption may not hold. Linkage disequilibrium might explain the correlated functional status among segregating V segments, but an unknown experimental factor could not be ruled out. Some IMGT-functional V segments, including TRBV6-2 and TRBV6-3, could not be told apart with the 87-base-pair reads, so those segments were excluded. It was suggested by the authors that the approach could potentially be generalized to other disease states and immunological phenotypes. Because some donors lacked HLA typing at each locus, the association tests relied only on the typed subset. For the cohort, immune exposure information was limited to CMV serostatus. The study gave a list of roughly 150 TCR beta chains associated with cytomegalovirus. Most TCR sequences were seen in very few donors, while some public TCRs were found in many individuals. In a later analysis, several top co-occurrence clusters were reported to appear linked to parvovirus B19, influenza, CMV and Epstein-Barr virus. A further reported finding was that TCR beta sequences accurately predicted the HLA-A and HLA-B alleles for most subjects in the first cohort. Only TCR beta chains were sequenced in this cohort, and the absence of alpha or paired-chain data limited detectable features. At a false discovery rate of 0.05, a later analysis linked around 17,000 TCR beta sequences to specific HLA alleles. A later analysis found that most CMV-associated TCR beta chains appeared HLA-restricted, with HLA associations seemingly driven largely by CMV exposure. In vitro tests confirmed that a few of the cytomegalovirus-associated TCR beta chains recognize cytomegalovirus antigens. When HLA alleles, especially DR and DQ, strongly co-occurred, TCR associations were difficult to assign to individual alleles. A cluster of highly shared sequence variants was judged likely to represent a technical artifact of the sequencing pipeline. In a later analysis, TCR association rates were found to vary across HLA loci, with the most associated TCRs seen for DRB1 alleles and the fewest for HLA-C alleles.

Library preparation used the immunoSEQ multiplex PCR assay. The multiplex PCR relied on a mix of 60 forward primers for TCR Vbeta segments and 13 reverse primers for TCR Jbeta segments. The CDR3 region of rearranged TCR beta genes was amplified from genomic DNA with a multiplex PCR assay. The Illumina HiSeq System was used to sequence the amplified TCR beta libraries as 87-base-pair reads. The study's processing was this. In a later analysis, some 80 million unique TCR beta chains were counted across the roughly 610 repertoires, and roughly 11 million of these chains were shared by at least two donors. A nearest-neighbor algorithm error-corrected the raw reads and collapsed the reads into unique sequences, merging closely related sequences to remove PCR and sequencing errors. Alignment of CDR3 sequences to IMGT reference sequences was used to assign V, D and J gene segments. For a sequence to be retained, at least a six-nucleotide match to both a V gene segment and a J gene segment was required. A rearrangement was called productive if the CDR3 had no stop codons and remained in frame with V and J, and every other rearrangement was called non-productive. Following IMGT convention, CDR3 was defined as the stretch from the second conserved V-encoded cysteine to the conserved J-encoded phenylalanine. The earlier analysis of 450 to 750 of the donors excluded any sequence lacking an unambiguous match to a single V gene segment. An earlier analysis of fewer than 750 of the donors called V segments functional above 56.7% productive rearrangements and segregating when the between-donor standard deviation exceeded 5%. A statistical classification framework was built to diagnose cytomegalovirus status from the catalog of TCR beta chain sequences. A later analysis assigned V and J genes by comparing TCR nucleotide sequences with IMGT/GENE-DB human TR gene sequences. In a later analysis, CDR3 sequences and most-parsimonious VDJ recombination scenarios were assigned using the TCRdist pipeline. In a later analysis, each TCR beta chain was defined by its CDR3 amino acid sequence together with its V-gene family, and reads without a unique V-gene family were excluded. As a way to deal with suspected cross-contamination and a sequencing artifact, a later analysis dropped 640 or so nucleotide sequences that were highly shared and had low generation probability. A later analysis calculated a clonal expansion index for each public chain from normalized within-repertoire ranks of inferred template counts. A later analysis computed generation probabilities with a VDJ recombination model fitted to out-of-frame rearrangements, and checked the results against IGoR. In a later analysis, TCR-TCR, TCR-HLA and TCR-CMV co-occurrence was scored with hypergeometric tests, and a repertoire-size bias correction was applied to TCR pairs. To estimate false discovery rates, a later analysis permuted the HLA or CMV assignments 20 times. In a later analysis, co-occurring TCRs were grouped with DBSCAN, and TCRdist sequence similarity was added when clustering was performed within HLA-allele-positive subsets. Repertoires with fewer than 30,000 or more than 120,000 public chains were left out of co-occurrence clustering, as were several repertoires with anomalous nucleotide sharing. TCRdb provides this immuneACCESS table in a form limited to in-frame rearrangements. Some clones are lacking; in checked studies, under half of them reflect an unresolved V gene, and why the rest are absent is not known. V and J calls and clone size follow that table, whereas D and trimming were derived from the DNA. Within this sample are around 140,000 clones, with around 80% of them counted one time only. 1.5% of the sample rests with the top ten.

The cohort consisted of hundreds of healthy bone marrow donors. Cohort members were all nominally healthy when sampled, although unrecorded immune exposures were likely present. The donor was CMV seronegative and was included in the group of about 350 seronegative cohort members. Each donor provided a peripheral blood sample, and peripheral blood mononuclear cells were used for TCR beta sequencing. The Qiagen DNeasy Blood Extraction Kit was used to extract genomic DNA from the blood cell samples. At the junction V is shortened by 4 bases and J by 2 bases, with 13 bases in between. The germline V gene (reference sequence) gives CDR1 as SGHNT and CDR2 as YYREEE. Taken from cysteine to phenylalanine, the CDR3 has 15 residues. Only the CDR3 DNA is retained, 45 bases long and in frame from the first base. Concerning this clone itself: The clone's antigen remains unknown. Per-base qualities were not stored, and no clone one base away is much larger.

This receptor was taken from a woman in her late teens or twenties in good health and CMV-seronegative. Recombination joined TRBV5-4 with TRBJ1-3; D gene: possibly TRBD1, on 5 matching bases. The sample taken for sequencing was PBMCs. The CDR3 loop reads CASSPDSVAGNTIYF. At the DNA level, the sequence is TGTGCCAGCAGCCCCGACAGCGTGGCTGGAAACACCATATATTTT.